This T cell receptor beta chain is from a study of lung T cells in sarcoidosis with Löfgren's syndrome. Study outcomes and limitations: Löfgren's syndrome patients reportedly showed greatest TRAV12-1 and TRBV2 expansion versus controls.

This clonotype is labeled medium-sized. Its antigen remains unidentified. This CDR3 is 14 amino acids long. The V and J ends lost 5 bases and 3 bases respectively, with 14 bases between them. Germline CDR1 reads LNHNV; CDR2 reads YYDKDF (reference sequence). Each CDR3 protein gets one entry after TCRdb re-called the reads with MiXCR. The sample has thousands of distinct CDR3 sequences; around 20% are singletons. The clonotype comes from a human donor with sarcoidosis (Löfgren's syndrome or another form), or a control subject (not recorded which). The material sequenced was CD4+ T cells from bronchoalveolar lavage fluid. The chain recombines TRBV15 with TRBJ2-7; possibly TRBD2 for D (5 bases). The CDR3 region has the DNA TGTGCCACCAGCTCCAGACGGGATAGCTACGAGCAGTACTTC. Encoded protein: CATSSRRDSYEQYF. Full variable domain (rest looked up from reference TRBV15 and TRBJ2-7): DAMVIQNPRYQVTQFGKPVTLSCSQTLNHNVMYWYQQKSSQAPKLLFHYYDKDFNNEADTPDNFQSRRPNTSFCFLDIRSPGLGDTAMYLCATSSRRDSYEQYFGPGTRLTVT.